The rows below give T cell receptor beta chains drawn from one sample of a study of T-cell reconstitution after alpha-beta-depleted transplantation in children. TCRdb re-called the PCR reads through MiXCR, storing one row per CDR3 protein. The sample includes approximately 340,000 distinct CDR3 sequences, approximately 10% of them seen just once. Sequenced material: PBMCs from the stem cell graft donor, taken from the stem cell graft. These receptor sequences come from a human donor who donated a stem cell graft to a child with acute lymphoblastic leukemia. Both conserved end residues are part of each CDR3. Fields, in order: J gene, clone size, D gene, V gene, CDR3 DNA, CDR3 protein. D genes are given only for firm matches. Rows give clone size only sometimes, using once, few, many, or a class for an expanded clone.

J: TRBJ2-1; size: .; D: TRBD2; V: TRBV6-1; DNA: TGTGCCAGCAAGGGGGATAGCGGGGGAGCCTACAATGAGCAGTTCTTC; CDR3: CASKGDSGGAYNEQFF
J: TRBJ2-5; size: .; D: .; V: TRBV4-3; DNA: TGCGCCAGCAGCCAAGGATCCTCTGGGCCCGAAGAGACCCAGTACTTC; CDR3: CASSQGSSGPEETQYF
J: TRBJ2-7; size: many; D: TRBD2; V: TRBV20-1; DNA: TGCAGTGCTAGGGCTACTAGCGGGAAGACGGGGCTCGAGCAGTACTTC; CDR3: CSARATSGKTGLEQYF
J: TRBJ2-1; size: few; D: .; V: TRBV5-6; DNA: TGTGCCAGCAGCCACCGGGCGGTGTCCCCCTACAATGAGCAGTTCTTC; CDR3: CASSHRAVSPYNEQFF
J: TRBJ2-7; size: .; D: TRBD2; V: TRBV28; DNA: TGTGCCAGCAGTTTCCGGCTAGCGGGAGACGAGCAGTACTTC; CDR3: CASSFRLAGDEQYF
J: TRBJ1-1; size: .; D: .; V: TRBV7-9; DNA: TGTGCCAGCAGCTTGAGGGAGGCAGATGAAGCTTTCTTT; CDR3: CASSLREADEAFF
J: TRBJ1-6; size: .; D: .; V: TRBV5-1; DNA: TGCGCCAGCAGCTTCCTCGGAAGCTCCTATAATTCACCCCTCCACTTT; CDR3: CASSFLGSSYNSPLHF
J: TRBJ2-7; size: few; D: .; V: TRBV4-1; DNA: TGCGCCAGCAGCCAAGAACGCGGTCGGGCAGAAAGCTCCTACGAGCAGTACTTC; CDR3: CASSQERGRAESSYEQYF
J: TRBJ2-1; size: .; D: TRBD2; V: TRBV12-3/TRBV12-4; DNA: TGTGCCAGCACCCTCGGACTAGCCTCTTACAATGAGCAGTTCTTC; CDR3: CASTLGLASYNEQFF
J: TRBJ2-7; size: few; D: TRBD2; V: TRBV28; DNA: TGTGCCAGCAACAAGGCTAGCGGATCCTACGAGCAGTACTTC; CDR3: CASNKASGSYEQYF
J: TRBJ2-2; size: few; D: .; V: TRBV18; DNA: TGTGCCAGCTCACCGTCCCAGAACACCGGGGAGCTGTTTTTT; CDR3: CASSPSQNTGELFF
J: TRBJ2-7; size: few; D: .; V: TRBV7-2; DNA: TGTGCCAGCAGCTTAGCATGGGGTGGTACCTATGGCTACGAGCAGTACTTC; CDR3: CASSLAWGGTYGYEQYF
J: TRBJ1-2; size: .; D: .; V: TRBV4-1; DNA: TGCGCCAGCAGCCAGGAAGCCTATGGCTACACCTTC; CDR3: CASSQEAYGYTF
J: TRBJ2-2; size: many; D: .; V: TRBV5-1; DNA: TGCGCCAGCAGCTCAGGGCTCGCGAACACCGGGGAGCTGTTTTTT; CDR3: CASSSGLANTGELFF